The 2 T cell receptor beta chains below were found in one sample sequenced in a study of blood T cells in healthy people across ages. A second PCR, run for about 7 to 11 cycles, used a sample-barcoded 5' primer plus a J-beta primer mix. TCRdb reprocessed the 5' RACE reads with MiXCR, giving one entry per CDR3 protein. The table includes under 1 million distinct CDR3 sequences, roughly 44% detected once. Material for sequencing was blood. These receptors were obtained from a man in his fifties or sixties in good health.

This sequence joins TRBV7-6 and TRBJ2-5, with 10 bases matching TRBD2. The trim removed 5 bases at V and 5 bases at J, leaving 11 bases unmatched. CDR3 size: 16 residues. Germline assignment: CDR1 SGHVS and CDR2 FNYEAQ. CDR3 in amino acids: CASSLWTSGPKETQYF. CDR3 nucleotide sequence: TGTGCCAGCAGCCTATGGACTAGCGGACCCAAGGAGACCCAGTACTTC.

This clonotype has more than one count but fewer than ten. The chain is built from TRBV5-1 and TRBJ1-2; possibly TRBD1 for D (5 bases). The CDR3 runs 15 residues. V lost 1 base and J lost 3, with 13 bases in between. Germline CDR1 SGHRS, CDR2 YFSETQ. CDR3 sequence (DNA): TGCGCCAGCAGCTTGAATGGCAGGGTGGACTATGGCTACACCTTC. This codes for CASSLNGRVDYGYTF.